What follows are 28 T cell receptor beta chains derived from one specimen sequenced in a study of spatial heterogeneity in lung cancer. These TCRs are of unknown antigen specificity. General study points: Tumors with more nonsynonymous mutations had more expanded intratumoral alpha and beta TCRs.

Time point defined: sample taken at primary tumor resection. From the 5' RACE reads, TCRdb called clonotypes with MiXCR, one entry per CDR3 protein. The profile shows 13,000 or so distinct CDR3 sequences, around 5.9% of them singletons. The source was lung tumor tissue, collected at surgery. The receptors shown here come from a female donor with early-stage non-small cell lung cancer.

This clonotype has ten or more counts. The size of this beta chain means little, since it is a stray read in a library made for alpha chains. V is TRBV30 and J is TRBJ2-3; D uncertain. Germline CDR1 is GTSNPN and CDR2 is SVGIG (reference sequence). This CDR3 region has 14 residues. Deletions cut 0 bases from V and 6 bases from J, with 13 bases between. In DNA form, the CDR3 reads TGTGCCTGGAGTGTAAAGGCTGCTGGGGATACGCAGTATTTT. Translated, it gives CAWSVKAAGDTQYF.

In its sample, this clonotype was seen many times. Because this beta chain is a stray read in a library intended to capture alpha chains, its abundance should not be given much weight. V and J are TRBV20-1 and TRBJ2-3; the match to TRBD1 covers 8 bases. The CDR3 runs 12 residues. The V gene's germline CDR1 is DFQATT and CDR2 SNEGSKA (reference sequence). The V segment lost 5 bases and the J segment 3 bases; nucleotides outside the gene matches: 1. Here the CDR3 DNA reads TGCAGTGCTGGGACAGGAACAGATACGCAGTATTTT. Its translation: CSAGTGTDTQYF.

The table lists this clonotype with many counts. Since the library was made to target alpha chains, this beta chain is a stray read and its abundance is not meaningful. This chain connects TRBV5-1 to TRBJ1-2; no reliable D call. This CDR3 spans 16 amino acids. The ends were cut back, 0 bases at V and 1 base at J, with 13 bases in the middle. CDR1 and CDR2 from the germline V gene are SGHRS and YFSETQ. The CDR3 reads CASSLEAGVNNYGYTF. CDR3 nucleotide sequence: TGCGCCAGCAGCTTGGAGGCAGGAGTCAATAACTATGGCTACACCTTC.

Worth noting for this clonotype: This beta chain is an off-target read within a library intended for alpha chains, so its frequency means little. This chain uses TRBV12-3 or TRBV12-4 with TRBJ1-2; D not certain. Trimming removed 6 bases from V and 5 bases from J, with 19 bases in between. The CDR3 consists of 15 residues. This chain's CDR3 is CASSQDARRRYGYTF. The CDR3 coding sequence is TGTGCCAGCAGCCAAGATGCCCGACGTAGGTATGGCTACACCTTC.

This clonotype was seen ten or more times. This beta chain represents an off-target read in a library built for alpha chains; its size is of limited meaning. The CDR3 bases are TGTGCCAGCAGTCCCGGACTAGCGGGGGTCACAGATACGCAGTATTTT. Translation: CASSPGLAGVTDTQYF. The chain recombines TRBV12-3 or TRBV12-4 with TRBJ2-3; TRBD2 agrees at 13 bases. CDR3 length equals 16 residues. Trimming took 5 bases from V and 2 from J; bases not matched to a gene: 4.

This clonotype was observed many times. A library made for alpha chains picked up this beta chain off target, so its size means little. The V gene is TRBV10-1, the J gene TRBJ1-3; D may be TRBD1 (5 bases). CDR1 WNHNN and CDR2 SYGVQD come from the germline V gene (reference sequence). The CDR3 extends over 13 amino acids. V was clipped by 5 bases and J by 6 bases, with 11 bases between them. The CDR3 sequence: CASSPGPKNTIYF. For the CDR3, the DNA is TGCGCCAGCAGTCCGGGACCAAAAAACACCATATATTTT.

This clonotype was seen ten or more times. Within a library made for alpha chains, this beta chain is off target, and its count is uninformative. This rearrangement joins TRBV7-9 to TRBJ1-1; weak D call: TRBD1 (6 bases). CDR3 length: 11 residues. The V gene's germline CDR1 is SEHNR and CDR2 FQNEAQ (reference sequence). V lost 2 bases and J lost 10, with 8 bases in between. The CDR3 sequence: CASSLTGIAFF. CDR3 coding DNA: TGTGCCAGCAGCTTAACAGGGATAGCTTTCTTT.

Concerning this clonotype itself: One junction end does not reproduce the germline sequence, and a read error may be involved. Being off target in a library aimed at alpha chains, this beta chain has a size of little meaning. This chain joins TRBV29-1 and TRBJ1-3; a possible D gene is TRBD1 (5 bases). CDR1 and CDR2 from the germline V gene are SQVTM and ANQGSEA. CDR3 size: 13 residues. The CDR3 nucleotides are TGCAGCGCTGAAAGGTGGACAAGAAACTCCATATATTTT. This codes for CSAERWTRNSIYF.

This clonotype is labeled as medium-sized. The library was built for alpha chains, so this beta chain is an off-target read and its size means little. The chain carries TRBV7-8 and TRBJ1-3, with a weak D call TRBD1 (5 bases). V lost 1 base, J lost 0 bases, and 13 bases lay in between. In germline, CDR1 is SGHVS, CDR2 FQNEAQ. CDR3 size: 17 residues. The CDR3 nucleotides are TGTGCCAGCAGCTTAGTCGGGGCCCTGAGCTCTGGAAACACCATATATTTT. Translating gives CASSLVGALSSGNTIYF.

In its sample, this clonotype was seen many times. In a library made to pick up alpha chains, this beta chain is a stray read with a size that means little. The chain combines TRBV7-2 with TRBJ2-1, with D unclear. This CDR3 is 14 amino acids long. Trimming left V 5 bases short and J 9 bases short, with 17 bases between. The germline gives CDR1 SGHTA, CDR2 FQGNSA. CDR3: CASSHFGRNGEQFF. The CDR3 region has the DNA TGTGCCAGCAGCCACTTTGGTAGGAATGGTGAGCAGTTCTTC. Complete variable domain (other parts from reference TRBV7-2 and TRBJ2-1): GAGVSQSPSNKVTEKGKDVELRCDPISGHTALYWYRQSLGQGLEFLIYFQGNSAPDKSGLPSDRFSAERTGGSVSTLTIQRTQQEDSAVYLCASSHFGRNGEQFFGPGTRLTVL.

This clonotype ranks as medium-sized. Little can be read into the size of this beta chain, an off-target read in a library designed for alpha chains. The J gene is TRBJ2-7, the V gene TRBV7-2, with 9 nucleotides matching TRBD1. The length of the CDR3 is 15 residues. Germline loops: CDR1 SGHTA, CDR2 FQGNSA. The junction had 13 bases not matched to a gene; V was cut back by 4 bases and J by 9 bases. The chain's CDR3 is CASSYGQGKVRGQYF. CDR3 DNA sequence: TGTGCCAGCAGCTATGGACAGGGGAAGGTGCGTGGGCAGTACTTC.

The sample holds many counts of this clonotype. This beta chain came through as a stray read in a library set up for alpha chains, and its size says little. This sequence joins TRBV6-6 and TRBJ1-5, with 7 bases that match TRBD1. Germline V CDR1 and CDR2: MNHNY, SVGAGI (reference sequence). The CDR3 length is 14 residues. V dropped 6 bases and J dropped 4; count of bases not matched to a gene: 6. The CDR3 DNA sequence: TGTGCCAGCAGGAACAGGGGACCAAATCAGCCCCAGCATTTT. Protein product: CASRNRGPNQPQHF.

This clonotype was counted ten times or more. Since it is a stray read in a library aimed at alpha chains, this beta chain has a size that is not meaningful. The chain recombines TRBV20-1 with TRBJ2-2; a possible D gene is TRBD2 (6 bases). CDR3 length: 16 residues. Deletions cut 2 bases from V and 4 bases from J, with 17 bases between. From germline, CDR1 is DFQATT and CDR2 SNEGSKA (reference sequence). Here the CDR3 DNA reads TGCAGTGCTAGATGGCGGGGACCCGAGCGCACCGGGGAGCTGTTTTTT. Residues: CSARWRGPERTGELFF.

With respect to this clonotype: Because the library targeted alpha chains, this beta chain is an off-target read whose size means little. The chain links TRBV11-1 to TRBJ1-1, with D maybe TRBD1 (5 bases). The germline V gene has CDR1 SGHAT and CDR2 FQDESV (reference sequence). Deletions cut 2 bases from V and 3 bases from J, with 7 bases between. CDR3 length: 13 amino acids. The CDR3 is CASSLTGYTEAFF. The CDR3 region has the DNA TGTGCCAGCAGCTTAACAGGCTACACTGAAGCTTTCTTT. The entire variable domain, with the rest obtained from reference TRBV11-1 and TRBJ1-1, is as follows: EAEVAQSPRYKITEKSQAVAFWCDPISGHATLYWYRQILGQGPELLVQFQDESVVDDSQLPKDRFSAERLKGVDSTLKIQPAELGDSAMYLCASSLTGYTEAFFGQGTRLTVV.

This clonotype was seen ten or more times. The size of this beta chain means little, since it is a stray read in a library made for alpha chains. This chain connects TRBV5-1 to TRBJ2-5; unclear D gene. The V gene lost 6 bases and the J gene lost 5 bases, with 14 bases spanning the gap. Germline lookup yields CDR1 SGHRS and CDR2 YFSETQ. The CDR3 has 13 residues. The DNA of the CDR3 is TGCGCCAGCAACCCGGGCCCCGGGGAGACCCAGTACTTC. As protein: CASNPGPGETQYF.

This clonotype is labeled as medium-sized. Within a library made for alpha chains, this beta chain is off target, and its count is uninformative. This sequence joins TRBV7-2 and TRBJ2-1; 7 positions match TRBD2. The CDR3 consists of 13 residues. Per germline, CDR1 SGHTA and CDR2 FQGNSA. The V and J ends lost 6 bases and 15 bases, in that order; junction bases with no gene match: 14. CDR3 sequence reads: CASRPDPGTTPFF. CDR3 DNA: TGTGCCAGCAGACCCGACCCCGGGACTACGCCGTTCTTC.

At least ten counts were recorded for this clonotype. A library prepared for alpha chains yielded this beta chain as an off-target read; its size is of little meaning. The CDR3 coding sequence is TGTGCCAGCAGCTCCAGGGTATACGAGCAGTACTTC. This encodes CASSSRVYEQYF. The chain carries TRBV12-3 or TRBV12-4 and TRBJ2-7; TRBD1 is a possible D gene (5 bases). The ends were cut back, 6 bases at V and 4 bases at J, with 10 bases in the middle. This CDR3 region has 12 residues.

This clonotype was counted many times. The library was built for alpha chains, so this beta chain is an off-target read and its size means little. V is TRBV7-2 and J is TRBJ2-3; D not certain. Germline assignment: CDR1 SGHTA and CDR2 FQGNSA. The CDR3 contains 14 residues. The V end was cut by 2 bases, the J end by 0 bases, with 6 bases between. In nucleotides, the CDR3 is TGTGCCAGCAGCTTATCCTCTAGCACAGATACGCAGTATTTT. It is translated as CASSLSSSTDTQYF.

This clonotype has at least ten counts. This beta chain came through as a stray read in a library set up for alpha chains, and its size says little. V gene TRBV3-1 combines with J gene TRBJ1-5; 8 bases are a match to TRBD1. The ends lost 4 bases at V and 4 bases at J; junction bases unmatched: 6. The CDR3 covers 15 residues. The germline CDR1 and CDR2 sequences are LGHDT and YNNKEL (reference sequence). Written as DNA, the CDR3 is TGTGCCAGCAGCCCCCAATGGACAGGGAATCAGCCCCAGCATTTT. Protein sequence: CASSPQWTGNQPQHF.

This clonotype was detected ten times or more. For a library built for alpha chains, this beta chain is a stray read; little rests on its size. J is TRBJ2-1 and V is TRBV2; TRBD2 matches at 9 bases. V was pared by 2 bases and J by 0 bases, with 8 bases of the junction left unmatched. Germline V gene lookup returns CDR1 SNHLY and CDR2 FYNNEI. The CDR3 is made up of 18 amino acids. CDR3 amino acids: CASSERGLAGSSYNEQFF. CDR3 nucleotides: TGTGCCAGCAGTGAACGCGGGCTAGCGGGGAGCTCCTACAATGAGCAGTTCTTC.

This clonotype was recorded at least ten times. This beta chain was picked up by a library intended for alpha chains and is off target, so its count carries little meaning. The chain uses TRBV6-2 or TRBV6-3 and TRBJ1-5; a weak D match, TRBD1 (6 bases). V lost 0 bases and J 15 bases, leaving 12 bases between the germline ends. The CDR3 runs 12 residues. Looked up from germline, CDR1 is MNHEY and CDR2 is SVGEGT. The CDR3 DNA is TGTGCCAGCAGTTACTCAAGCGGGGGGCGGCATTTT. It translates to CASSYSSGGRHF.

This clonotype was observed many times. The library was designed around alpha chains, so this beta chain is a stray read whose abundance carries little weight. The rearrangement uses TRBV28 and TRBJ2-4; D assignment may be TRBD1 or TRBD2 (6 bases each). Between the trimmed V and J ends, which lost 6 bases and 1 base, there was a span of 10 bases. The CDR3 is 14 residues long. The germline gives CDR1 MDHEN, CDR2 SYDVKM. CDR3 region: CASSEGGAKNIQYF. CDR3 sequence (DNA): TGTGCCAGCAGCGAAGGGGGGGCCAAAAACATTCAGTACTTC.

This clonotype was counted at least ten times. The library was built for alpha chains, so this beta chain is an off-target read and its size means little. The chain couples TRBV7-9 to TRBJ2-3; 7 bases are a match to TRBD1. From germline, CDR1 is SEHNR and CDR2 FQNEAQ (reference sequence). V shed 5 bases and J 1 base; nucleotides not matched to a gene: 9. The CDR3 extends over 16 amino acids. CDR3 sequence: CASSPPTGVGTDTQYF. Here the CDR3 DNA reads TGTGCCAGCAGCCCACCTACAGGGGTTGGCACAGATACGCAGTATTTT.

This clonotype was seen many times. Since it is a stray read in a library aimed at alpha chains, this beta chain has a size that is not meaningful. The gene calls are TRBV20-1 and TRBJ2-3; 7 nucleotides line up with TRBD2. This CDR3 has 15 residues. V gave up 3 bases and J gave up 0 bases; unmatched junction bases: 6. Per germline, CDR1 DFQATT and CDR2 SNEGSKA (reference sequence). The CDR3 nucleotides read TGCAGTGCTAGTGGGGCTAGCGGAAGCACAGATACGCAGTATTTT. It translates to CSASGASGSTDTQYF.

This clonotype showed up many times. This beta chain is a stray read from a library made for alpha chains; its abundance is not meaningful. This chain links TRBV5-1 with TRBJ2-7; D is unresolved. The CDR3 contains 12 residues. The germline gives CDR1 SGHRS, CDR2 YFSETQ. V was clipped by 5 bases and J by 6 bases, with 12 bases between them. The CDR3 sequence: CASRAEPTEQYF. In nucleotides, the CDR3 is TGCGCCAGCAGGGCAGAGCCTACCGAGCAGTACTTC.

This clonotype was observed many times. This beta chain is a stray sequence in a library constructed for alpha chains; its clone size is not meaningful. The V and J genes are TRBV6-5 and TRBJ2-7; 7 nucleotides agree with TRBD1. CDR1 MNHEY and CDR2 SVGAGI come from the germline V gene. V shed 6 bases, J shed 2 bases, and the junction held 7 bases outside the gene matches. The CDR3 consists of 14 residues. The DNA of the CDR3 is TGTGCCAGCAGCCGGGACAGCTTTCCCTACGAGCAGTACTTC. It specifies CASSRDSFPYEQYF.

By its share, this clonotype is medium-sized. This beta chain represents an off-target read in a library built for alpha chains; its size is of limited meaning. The CDR3 sequence: CASSYSPTGNQPQHF. CDR3 in DNA: TGTGCCAGCAGTTACTCGCCCACTGGCAATCAGCCCCAGCATTTT. The chain links TRBV6-5 to TRBJ1-5; no firm D call. The germline V gene has CDR1 MNHEY and CDR2 SVGAGI. With 0 bases removed from V and 2 bases from J, the gap between germline ends came to 8 bases. The CDR3 sequence is 15 residues long.

This clonotype was picked up many times. Because the library targeted alpha chains, this beta chain is an off-target read whose size means little. The chain employs TRBV4-2 and TRBJ2-1; D not resolved. Per the germline V gene, CDR1 is LGHNA and CDR2 is YNFKEQ. The CDR3 consists of 14 residues. V was clipped by 4 bases and J by 4 bases, with 11 bases between them. CDR3 bases: TGTGCCAGCAGCCTAAGTGACGGATACAATGAGCAGTTCTTC. As protein: CASSLSDGYNEQFF.